These 5 T cell receptor beta chains originate from one sample sequenced in a study of response to subunit inactivated influenza vaccine. TCRdb re-derived calls from the RT-PCR reads in MiXCR, one entry per CDR3 protein. The table records about 570,000 distinct CDR3 sequences, 10% to 12% of them present only once. This sample also appeared in a second study, on T cells expressing NK-cell markers. In that study: UMIs were included in TCR beta cDNA generated by 5'RACE template switching.

Sequenced here: PBMCs from blood, sampled on the day of vaccination. Source of these receptors: a man between 45 and 60 years old who received an inactivated influenza vaccine.

This sequence joins TRBV10-3 and TRBJ2-7, with 9 bases matching TRBD1. This CDR3 has 16 residues. V lost 5 bases, J lost 1 base, and 9 bases stayed unmatched. CDR1 and CDR2 (germline): ENHRY, SYGVKD. CDR3: CAISLTTGGNSYEQYF. The CDR3 bases are TGTGCCATCAGTCTCACGACAGGGGGGAATTCCTACGAGCAGTACTTC.

The chain uses TRBV4-2 and TRBJ2-5; D is ambiguous. The germline CDR1 and CDR2 sequences are LGHNA and YNFKEQ. There are 16 residues in the CDR3. V was clipped by 0 bases and J by 2 bases, with 13 bases between them. The CDR3 protein is CASSQDYHHRQETQYF. CDR3 nucleotides: TGTGCCAGCAGCCAAGATTATCATCACAGACAAGAGACCCAGTACTTC.

This clonotype has a single count. This chain uses TRBV5-1 with TRBJ2-7; the D gene is possibly TRBD2 (5 bases). The CDR3 loop spans 15 amino acids. Trimming removed 4 bases at V and 3 bases at J, with 17 bases between. The germline CDR1 and CDR2 sequences are SGHRS and YFSETQ. The CDR3 DNA reads TGCGCCAGCAGCCCTCGCCGGGCTAGCAGCTACGAGCAGTACTTC. Protein: CASSPRRASSYEQYF. Variable domain in full (rest from reference TRBV5-1 and TRBJ2-7): KAGVTQTPRYLIKTRGQQVTLSCSPISGHRSVSWYQQTPGQGLQFLFEYFSETQRNKGNFPGRFSGRQFSNSRSEMNVSTLELGDSALYLCASSPRRASSYEQYFGPGTRLTVT.

The sample holds many counts of this clonotype. The chain carries TRBV7-9 and TRBJ1-2, with D possibly being TRBD1 (6 bases). V was shortened by 3 bases and J by 5 bases, with 10 bases between the two germline ends. From germline, CDR1 is SEHNR and CDR2 FQNEAQ (reference sequence). The length of the CDR3 is 13 residues. The CDR3 loop is CASSFGTTYGYTF. Written as DNA, the CDR3 is TGTGCCAGCAGCTTCGGGACAACTTATGGCTACACCTTC.

In its sample, this clonotype was seen once. The rearrangement joins TRBV10-3 to TRBJ2-7; D gene ambiguous. The CDR3 covers 15 residues. Germline V gene sequence: CDR1 ENHRY, CDR2 SYGVKD. Trimming stripped 0 bases from V and 4 bases from J, with 13 bases between. The CDR3 reads CAISESKQNSYEQYF. CDR3 nucleotides: TGTGCCATCAGTGAGTCGAAACAGAACTCGTACGAGCAGTACTTC.